The 16 T cell receptor beta chains below come from one sample, sequenced in a study of cytomegalovirus exposure and HLA in healthy donors. Primers for the PCR totalled 60 Vbeta and 13 Jbeta. The assay was immunoSEQ multiplex PCR, and TCRdb's table has in-frame clones only and misses some. The table lists about 140,000 clones, over 75% of them singletons, with approximately 2.3% in the top ten. The sample taken for sequencing was PBMCs. The receptors originated from a man aged 25-45 years in good health and CMV-seronegative.

This chain links TRBV11-2 with TRBJ1-2; tentatively, D is TRBD1 (6 bases). The V gene's germline CDR1 is SGHAT and CDR2 FQNNGV. V dropped 5 bases and J dropped 4 bases, with 20 bases sitting between them. The CDR3 length is 16 residues. CDR3 in DNA: TGTGCCAGCAGCCCCCCAGGGGATTTGTCCCTCTATGGCTACACCTTC. Protein sequence: CASSPPGDLSLYGYTF.

V gene TRBV7-6 combines with J gene TRBJ2-7; 7 nucleotides agree with TRBD1. Germline loops: CDR1 SGHVS, CDR2 FNYEAQ. CDR3 length: 14 amino acids. The trim removed 5 bases at V and 4 bases at J, leaving 8 bases unmatched. DNA of the CDR3: TGTGCCAGCAGCCCTCGACAGGGAATATACGAGCAGTACTTC. Amino acid sequence: CASSPRQGIYEQYF.

This clone was observed a single time. The V call is TRBV2, the J call TRBJ2-5, with D perhaps matching TRBD1 (6 bases). Germline V gene lookup returns CDR1 SNHLY and CDR2 FYNNEI. V lost 5 bases and J 3 bases, leaving 22 bases between the germline ends. The CDR3 has 17 residues. In nucleotides, the CDR3 is TGTGCCAGCAGTAGGGCCCCGAAGGACAGTGGGGAAGAGACCCAGTACTTC. Amino acid sequence: CASSRAPKDSGEETQYF.

The V gene is TRBV9, the J gene TRBJ2-7, with TRBD1 identical over 9 bases. CDR1 and CDR2 from the germline V gene are SGDLS and YYNGEE. J gave up 2 bases and V 3 bases, and 6 bases lay outside the gene matches. This CDR3 contains 15 residues. CDR3 region: CASSGRDRVPYEQYF. As DNA, the CDR3 is TGTGCCAGCAGCGGCCGGGACAGGGTCCCCTACGAGCAGTACTTC.

The genes are TRBV15 and TRBJ1-1; TRBD1 agrees at 9 bases. From germline, CDR1 is LNHNV and CDR2 YYDKDF (reference sequence). V shed 3 bases, J shed 1 base, and the junction held 6 bases outside the gene matches. The CDR3 has 16 amino acids. Written as DNA, the CDR3 is TGTGCCACCAGCAGGGGACAGGGATTGTCGAACACTGAAGCTTTCTTT. Encoded protein: CATSRGQGLSNTEAFF.

This clone was recorded only once. The chain employs TRBV28 and TRBJ2-3, with 8 bases aligning to TRBD2. Trimming removed 7 bases from V and 4 bases from J; junction bases left unmatched: 4. Looked up from germline, CDR1 is MDHEN and CDR2 is SYDVKM. This CDR3 is 13 amino acids long. The CDR3 here is CASKRGRSDTQYF. CDR3 nucleotides: TGTGCCAGCAAGCGGGGGAGGTCAGATACGCAGTATTTT.

This chain links TRBV9 with TRBJ2-2; possible D gene TRBD2, 6 bases. V was shortened by 0 bases and J by 0 bases, with 12 bases between the two germline ends. This CDR3 region has 17 residues. Germline V gene lookup returns CDR1 SGDLS and CDR2 YYNGEE. CDR3 in DNA: TGTGCCAGCAGCGTAGGACTGGGCGGGGCGAACACCGGGGAGCTGTTTTTT. Amino acids: CASSVGLGGANTGELFF.

This rearrangement joins TRBV5-1 to TRBJ2-5; tentatively, D is TRBD1 (6 bases). V was cut by 4 bases and J by 5 bases, with 15 bases left in between. Germline CDR1 is SGHRS and CDR2 is YFSETQ. The CDR3 is 14 residues long. DNA for the CDR3: TGCGCCAGCAGCCCCGCACAGGGACCGGAGACCCAGTACTTC. Translation gives CASSPAQGPETQYF.

This chain joins TRBV5-6 and TRBJ2-7; TRBD1 matches at 8 bases. V lost 2 bases, J lost 7 bases, and 8 bases stayed unmatched. Per the germline V gene, CDR1 is SGHDT and CDR2 is YYEEEE. There are 14 residues in the CDR3. Here the CDR3 reads CASSFRDRPYEQYF. The CDR3 bases are TGTGCCAGCAGCTTCCGGGACAGGCCTTATGAGCAGTACTTC.

This sequence joins TRBV28 and TRBJ1-3; tentative D call: TRBD1 (6 bases). This CDR3 spans 17 amino acids. The V and J ends lost 1 base and 3 bases respectively, with 16 bases between them. The germline V gene has CDR1 MDHEN and CDR2 SYDVKM. CDR3 DNA sequence: TGTGCCAGCAGTTTATTAGGCGGGGGGCCGTTTGGAAACACCATATATTTT. Encoded protein: CASSLLGGGPFGNTIYF.

V is TRBV4-1 and J is TRBJ1-1; D gene uncertain. This CDR3 contains 14 residues. Between the trimmed V and J ends, which lost 1 base and 0 bases, there was a span of 6 bases. The germline V gene encodes CDR1 MGHRA and CDR2 YSYEKL. The chain's CDR3 is CASSQGLVNTEAFF. The CDR3 coding sequence is TGCGCCAGCAGCCAAGGGCTCGTGAACACTGAAGCTTTCTTT.

This chain uses TRBV18 with TRBJ2-7; D is unclear. Germline values: CDR1 KGHSH, CDR2 LQKENI. This CDR3 contains 12 residues. The V end lost 6 bases, the J end lost 4 bases, and 10 bases lay between the germline ends. The CDR3 nucleotides are TGTGCCAGCTCTCTACGCTCTTACGAGCAGTACTTC. Translated, it gives CASSLRSYEQYF.

This rearrangement joins TRBV15 to TRBJ2-5, with 8 bases that match TRBD2. The CDR3 loop spans 14 amino acids. V gave up 4 bases and J gave up 4 bases; unmatched junction bases: 5. CDR1 and CDR2 from the germline V gene are LNHNV and YYDKDF (reference sequence). For the CDR3, the DNA is TGTGCCACCAGCACCCGGGGGGGAGGAGAGACCCAGTACTTC. This translates into CATSTRGGGETQYF.

This clone appeared a few times. This chain uses TRBV10-3 with TRBJ2-3, with 7 nucleotides matching TRBD2. With 10 bases clipped from V and 6 bases from J, the junction kept 10 bases outside the gene matches. Germline CDR1 and CDR2: ENHRY and SYGVKD. CDR3 length: 13 residues. This CDR3 reads CATRLAGVDTQYF. The CDR3, as DNA: TGTGCCACAAGACTAGCCGGGGTTGATACGCAGTATTTT.

V and J are TRBV9 and TRBJ2-7; TRBD2 matches 9 bases. Germline V gene data show CDR1 as SGDLS and CDR2 as YYNGEE. V shed 0 bases and J 2 bases; nucleotides not matched to a gene: 3. The CDR3 loop spans 15 amino acids. The DNA of the CDR3 is TGTGCCAGCAGCGTAGCCGCGGGAGGGCCCTACGAGCAGTACTTC. Translating gives CASSVAAGGPYEQYF. Combining the CDR3 with reference TRBV9 and TRBJ2-7 gives the whole variable domain DSGVTQTPKHLITATGQRVTLRCSPRSGDLSVYWYQQSLDQGLQFLIQYYNGEERAKGNILERFSAQQFPDLHSELNLSSLELGDSALYFCASSVAAGGPYEQYFGPGTRLTVT.

This chain uses TRBV9 with TRBJ1-1, with TRBD1 matching over 8 bases. Germline lookup yields CDR1 SGDLS and CDR2 YYNGEE. The CDR3 totals 14 residues. Trimming at V came to 4 bases and at J to 6 bases, leaving 8 bases not matched to a gene. The CDR3 loop reads CASSPRLQGAEAFF. The DNA for the CDR3 is TGTGCCAGCAGCCCTAGATTACAGGGGGCTGAAGCTTTCTTT.